This TCR beta chain was sequenced for a study of OX40 agonist ivuxolimab in advanced cancers. From germline, CDR1 is SEHNR and CDR2 FQNEAQ (reference sequence). There are 15 residues in the CDR3. J was trimmed by 6 bases and V by 2 bases; bases with no gene match: 5. Only in-frame clones appear in the TCRdb table, and some are missing; sequencing was by immunoSEQ multiplex PCR. The sample carries approximately 81,000 clones, 90% to 95% recorded once. The source is an adult with an advanced solid tumor such as melanoma, head and neck, liver or kidney cancer. The V gene is TRBV7-9, the J gene TRBJ2-3; 10 bases match TRBD2. Sequenced here: CD4+ or CD8+ T cells sorted from blood, sampled in a trial of the OX40 agonist ivuxolimab. DNA for the CDR3: TGTGCCAGCAGCTTAACTAGCGGGGAGAAGGATACGCAGTATTTT. Translated, it gives CASSLTSGEKDTQYF.